Below, 5 T cell receptor beta chains from the same sample are listed, as sequenced in a study of cytomegalovirus exposure and HLA in healthy donors. 60 Vbeta and 13 Jbeta primers were used in PCR. Produced via immunoSEQ multiplex PCR; TCRdb's table is partial and in-frame only. The data show around 80,000 clones, 70% to 85% seen once. The source material was PBMCs. The origin of the receptors is a middle-aged man in good health and CMV-seropositive.

This clone has just a few counts. The gene calls are TRBV15 and TRBJ2-5; D may be TRBD2 (5 bases). The J call is in doubt because the DNA end fits TRBJ2-7 better. CDR3 size: 15 residues. In germline, CDR1 is LNHNV, CDR2 YYDKDF (reference sequence). In DNA, the CDR3 is TGTGCCACCAGCAGCGGACTCCCTAGCTCCTACGAGCAGTACTTC. It codes for CATSSGLPSSYEQYF.

V and J are TRBV7-9 and TRBJ2-5, with TRBD1 identical over 9 bases. The CDR3 consists of 16 residues. V lost 4 bases, J lost 5 bases, and 11 bases stayed unmatched. CDR1 is SEHNR and CDR2 is FQNEAQ in the germline V gene (reference sequence). In nucleotides, the CDR3 is TGTGCCAGCAGCTCCCCGCCAGGGACAGGGAATGAGACCCAGTACTTC. The encoded protein is CASSSPPGTGNETQYF.

V gene TRBV5-4 combines with J gene TRBJ2-5, with D possibly being TRBD1 (6 bases). Per germline, CDR1 SGHNT and CDR2 YYREEE (reference sequence). V lost 2 bases and J 5 bases, leaving 13 bases between the germline ends. The CDR3 covers 14 residues. Here the CDR3 DNA reads TGTGCCAGCAGCTTAGGGACAAGGGGGGAGACCCAGTACTTC. Amino acid sequence: CASSLGTRGETQYF.

The chain uses TRBV30 and TRBJ1-5, with no clear D. Trimming pared 5 bases from V and 0 bases from J, leaving 5 bases between. The V gene's germline CDR1 is GTSNPN and CDR2 SVGIG (reference sequence). The CDR3 runs 12 residues. The CDR3: CAWDNSNQPQHF. The CDR3, as DNA: TGTGCCTGGGACAATAGCAATCAGCCCCAGCATTTT.

The gene calls are TRBV7-2 and TRBJ1-3, with D maybe TRBD1 (6 bases). Trimming took off 4 bases at V and 7 bases at J, with 14 bases between the two ends. The germline CDR1 and CDR2 sequences are SGHTA and FQGNSA. The CDR3 length is 14 residues. CDR3 residues: CASSSGTPGNTIYF. The CDR3 DNA is TGTGCCAGCAGCTCAGGGACACCCGGCAACACCATATATTTT.